Listed here are 8 T cell receptor beta chains from one sample, sequenced in a study of T-cell memory formation after mild COVID-19. TCRdb processed the 5' RACE reads anew with MiXCR; each CDR3 protein has one entry. The sample carries some 200,000 distinct CDR3 sequences, 20% to 25% recorded once. Sequencing was carried out using PBMCs or a T cell subset sorted from them (not recorded which). These TCRs come from an adult woman who had mild COVID-19 (a few samples of this study predate the infection). Cell type and time point are not known.

V usage is TRBV7-2 and J usage is TRBJ2-5; D unresolved. In germline, CDR1 is SGHTA, CDR2 FQGNSA. V was pared by 3 bases and J by 4 bases, with 6 bases between. This CDR3 region has 12 residues. The DNA for the CDR3 is TGTGCCAGCAGCTTTGGAGCAGAGACCCAGTACTTC. Translating gives CASSFGAETQYF.

This chain connects TRBV7-6 to TRBJ2-5, with D uncertain. V was clipped by 4 bases and J by 5 bases, with 11 bases between them. CDR3 length: 13 residues. Per germline, CDR1 SGHVS and CDR2 FNYEAQ. CDR3 protein: CASSSADLETQYF. CDR3 DNA: TGTGCCAGCAGCTCGGCTGACTTGGAGACCCAGTACTTC.

The genes are TRBV7-9 and TRBJ1-1; TRBD1 agrees at 7 bases. Trimming at V came to 3 bases and at J to 5 bases, leaving 15 bases not matched to a gene. Germline CDR1 and CDR2: SEHNR and FQNEAQ (reference sequence). The CDR3 covers 17 residues. The CDR3, as DNA: TGTGCCAGCAGCTTCCCGAGTTGGCAGGGGGGTTGGACTGAAGCTTTCTTT. It is translated as CASSFPSWQGGWTEAFF.

This clonotype appeared a few times. The chain has TRBV6-5 and TRBJ1-3; 7 bases match TRBD1. Germline V CDR1 and CDR2: MNHEY, SVGAGI. This CDR3 comprises 15 residues. Trimming cost V 8 bases and J 0 bases; bases outside gene matches: 7. This CDR3 is CASQEGAFSGNTIYF. CDR3 sequence (DNA): TGTGCCAGCCAGGAGGGGGCATTCTCTGGAAACACCATATATTTT.

This clonotype was found a few times. The CDR3 DNA reads TGTGCCAGCAGCTTAGCGGCCAGCCCCGAGACCCAGTACTTC. Protein: CASSLAASPETQYF. The rearrangement uses TRBV7-9 and TRBJ2-5; D unclear. Germline CDR1 SEHNR, CDR2 FQNEAQ (reference sequence). Trimming pared 0 bases from V and 5 bases from J, leaving 10 bases between. This CDR3 is built from 14 residues.

This sequence joins TRBV2 and TRBJ2-7; D is possibly TRBD1 (5 bases). Germline V gene lookup returns CDR1 SNHLY and CDR2 FYNNEI. The CDR3 is 12 amino acids. The germline V and J ends were trimmed by 8 bases and 0 bases, with 8 bases remaining between them. The CDR3 protein is CASLQGSYEQYF. In nucleotides, the CDR3 is TGTGCCAGCTTGCAGGGCTCCTACGAGCAGTACTTC.

In its sample, this clonotype was seen a few times. At one boundary the junction diverges from the germline segment, which might be a read error. The rearrangement links TRBV11-1 to TRBJ2-1; D may be TRBD1 (6 bases). Germline CDR1 SGHAT, CDR2 FQDESV (reference sequence). The CDR3 covers 16 residues. Here the CDR3 reads CASSWMDSGSFNEQFF. The DNA of the CDR3 is TGTGCCAGCAGCTGGATGGACAGTGGGTCCTTCAATGAGCAGTTCTTC.

The chain uses TRBV9 and TRBJ2-5; D possibly corresponds to TRBD2 (7 bases). This CDR3 contains 15 residues. Germline values: CDR1 SGDLS, CDR2 YYNGEE. Deletions cut 3 bases from V and 5 bases from J, with 17 bases between. The CDR3 DNA reads TGTGCCAGCAGCGAGGAGGGGGGGCTTGATGAGACCCAGTACTTC. Amino acid sequence: CASSEEGGLDETQYF.